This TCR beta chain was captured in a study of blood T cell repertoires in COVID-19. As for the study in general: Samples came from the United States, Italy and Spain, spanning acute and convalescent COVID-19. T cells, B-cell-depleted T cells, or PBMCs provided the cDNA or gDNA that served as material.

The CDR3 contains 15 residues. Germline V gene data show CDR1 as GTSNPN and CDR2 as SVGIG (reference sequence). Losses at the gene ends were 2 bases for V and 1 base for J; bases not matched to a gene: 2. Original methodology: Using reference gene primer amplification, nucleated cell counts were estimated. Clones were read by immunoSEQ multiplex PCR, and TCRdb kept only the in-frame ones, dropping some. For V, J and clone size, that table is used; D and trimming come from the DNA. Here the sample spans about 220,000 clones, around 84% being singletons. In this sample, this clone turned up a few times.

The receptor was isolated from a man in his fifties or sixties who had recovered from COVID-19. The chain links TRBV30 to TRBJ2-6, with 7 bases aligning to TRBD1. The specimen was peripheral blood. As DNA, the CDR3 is TGTGCCTGGAGTAGGGGACAGTCTGGGGCCAACGTCCTGACTTTC. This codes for CAWSRGQSGANVLTF.